The entry below gives a single T cell receptor beta chain sequence along with its context. The antigen is not known. The data belong to a study of human T cells and chemical hapten exposure. About the research overall: Investigators sensitized about 2 cm by about 2 cm of upper inner arm skin with 2% DPC.

How the authors handled the data: There were a median of approximately 96,000 TCRs per sample, with a range from about 20,000 to 700,000. TCRdb processed the RACE reads anew with MiXCR; each CDR3 protein has one entry. These V and J calls are TCRdb output, not the study's own analysis. The data hold about 120,000 distinct CDR3 sequences, with roughly an eighth observed a single time. Described time point: patch test 1, 2 weeks after DPC sensitization. The sample's treatment: therapeutic diphenylcyclopropenone sensitization with weekly scalp DPC. Study-wide points: Donors were affected by alopecia, so their immune reaction might vary from that of healthy individuals. TCRs exceeding 1 in 1000 frequency stayed unchanged with DPC sensitization.

Sequencing was performed on whole blood, taken in connection with sensitization to the hapten diphenylcyclopropenone (DPC). This clonotype originated in a man between 18 and 29 years old with alopecia areata. Some clones in this sample may be carry-over from other donors' samples.

As DNA, the CDR3 is TGTGCCAGCAGGGGACAGGGCTCCGAGCAGTACTTC. It encodes CASRGQGSEQYF. The chain joins TRBV14 to TRBJ2-7, with 9 bases aligning to TRBD1. With V trimmed by 6 bases and J by 6 bases, 3 bases remained unmatched. This CDR3 is 12 amino acids long. CDR1 is SGHDN, CDR2 FVKESK, per germline.